The T cell receptor beta chain described here comes from a study of identical twins (dated by TCRdb to the mid-2010s). For context, the study as a whole: To test whether fetal clonotypes persist, the study used deep sequencing on TCR alpha and beta repertoires from monozygotic twins, unrelated adults of various ages, and cord blood. To rule out contamination, the twin experiments were replicated at different times with different library preparation protocols.

The paper's findings and limits, for the study overall: Because the same donors could not be followed over many years, conclusions were based on cross-sectional statistical analysis. Compared with coincidental sharing between unrelated individuals, out-of-frame TCR alpha sequences shared between twins showed an excess of sequences with low generation probability. Recombination models systematically underestimated out-of-frame TCR alpha sharing in monozygotic twins but agreed with sharing between unrelated individuals. Fewer insertions were carried by abundant cord blood beta clonotypes; a weaker similar trend was observed in young adult naive repertoires, while no such trend was observed in memory repertoires. The excess sharing between twins in beta out-of-frame sequences was weaker because fewer shared sequences reduced the signal-to-noise ratio. Invariant T cells such as MAIT and iNKT could partly confound zero-insertion analyses, although diverse VJ usage argued against such confounding for most clonotypes.

This clonotype was picked up many times. Its antigen is not yet known. Within one base of it there is no much larger clone, and no base qualities were kept. Every donor in the study was a healthy Caucasian. Three unrelated non-twin adults were additionally sequenced: a male aged 18 to 30, a male aged 50 to 60 and a female aged 50 to 60. Miltenyi CD45RO+ enrichment and human naive T-cell isolation kits were used to isolate memory (CD45RO+) and naive T cells from PBMC. V has 2 bases trimmed and J has 6 bases trimmed; junction bases matching no gene number 10. As encoded in the germline V gene, CDR1 is SGHDN while CDR2 is FVKESK. The CDR3 goes from the cysteine to the valine over 15 residues. Only CDR3 DNA remains: 45 bases, in frame from the first base. The library came from 5' RACE. Sequencing relied on an Illumina HiSeq 2000. A universal primer binding site was introduced by template switching, and a unique molecular identifier was present in the final cDNA, enabling accurate counting of TCR cDNA molecules. Specific primers in the conserved constant-segment region were used to synthesize first-strand cDNA for TCR alpha and beta chains. To control for contamination, each cDNA library was double barcoded with a SMART-Mk sample barcode plus Illumina barcodes. Two successive PCR steps introduced TruSeq adapter sequences along with Illumina sample barcodes. TCR alpha and beta cDNA libraries were sequenced on the Illumina HiSeq platform with custom primers. In the paper's pipeline: MiGEC processed the raw reads to extract unique molecular identifiers, while MiXCR was used to determine the CDR3 positions. Recombination models were inferred per individual with the repgenHMM and IGoR tools using an EM algorithm. Shared clonotypes were analyzed with the tcR package in R, and sharing was normalized by the product of cloneset sizes. To study raw recombination without the effects of thymic and clonal selection, out-of-frame nonproductive sequences were analyzed. TCRdb itself trimmed the public reads at Q25 with fastp, ran MiXCR and retained productive beta chains. One record per CDR3 amino acid sequence lists the most common genes and DNA. TCRdb's processing, not the authors', yielded these V and J calls. The sample table shows about 700,000 distinct CDR3 sequences, and 6% to 6.5% are seen once. Approximately 1.6% of the sample comes from the top ten.

The TCR was taken from a man aged 18 to 35 in good health. Sequenced: naive T cells sorted from blood. The sample's cell subset or site label is to be understood as: cells isolated with a human naive T-cell isolation kit. Recombination linked TRBV14 to TRBJ2-7, with TRBD1 matching 7 junction bases. The CDR3 sequence is CASSQRTGRFSEQYV. The sequenced DNA: TGTGCCAGCAGCCAACGGACAGGACGATTCAGCGAGCAGTACGTC.